The 2 T cell receptor beta chains in this list originate from one sample, sequenced in a study of T cells in narcolepsy. TCRdb's table, derived via immunoSEQ multiplex PCR, lists solely in-frame clones and lacks some. The table has more than 30,000 clones, about four fifths seen once; the top ten hold under 1.2%. The sample comprised CD45RA- memory CD4+ T cells from PBMCs. The receptors originated from a human donor with narcolepsy.

The chain uses TRBV6-5 and TRBJ1-1; 10 bases are shared with TRBD1. The J segment lost 0 bases and the V segment lost 6 bases, leaving 4 bases of the junction unmatched. The CDR3 spans 15 residues. Germline V CDR1 and CDR2: MNHEY, SVGAGI. CDR3 in DNA: TGTGCCAGCAGACCCGGGACAGGGGTGAACACTGAAGCTTTCTTT. Protein: CASRPGTGVNTEAFF.

The V call is TRBV4-1, the J call TRBJ1-6, with D perhaps matching TRBD1 (6 bases). Trimming shortened V by 1 base and J by 9 bases, and 16 bases separated the two germline ends. Germline CDR1 MGHRA, CDR2 YSYEKL. The CDR3 has 16 amino acids. Here the CDR3 reads CASSQVGGAGVSPLHF. In nucleotides, the CDR3 is TGCGCCAGCAGCCAAGTCGGAGGGGCAGGGGTTTCACCCCTCCACTTT.